The rows below give T cell receptor beta chains drawn from one sample of a study of T-cell reconstitution after alpha-beta-depleted transplantation in children. MiXCR was run by TCRdb on the PCR reads, yielding one entry per CDR3 protein. The profile shows about 200,000 distinct CDR3 sequences, approximately 15% of them singletons. Sequencing was performed on PBMCs, mostly from graft donor cells, taken 360 days after TCRalphabeta/CD19-depleted stem cell transplant. The receptor set was obtained from a male patient aged 2-15 years who had a stem cell transplant for acute lymphoblastic leukemia, so the T cells may come from the graft donor. Each CDR3 is given with its conserved first and last residue. A D gene is named only where the DNA matches it firmly. Only some rows state a clone size, as once, few, many or a class for expanded clones.

clone_size j_call v_call d_call cdr3_aa cdr3_nt
. TRBJ2-3 TRBV7-2 TRBD2 CASRRLAGGSTDTQYF TGTGCCAGCAGGCGACTAGCGGGGGGGAGCACAGATACGCAGTATTTT
. TRBJ1-5 TRBV10-3 TRBD1 CAISETRTGGGGQPQHF TGTGCCATCAGTGAGACACGAACAGGGGGCGGGGGTCAGCCCCAGCATTTT
. TRBJ1-4 TRBV11-2 . CASSFQGLDEKLFF TGTGCCAGCAGTTTTCAGGGGTTGGATGAAAAACTGTTTTTT
few TRBJ1-1 TRBV7-9 . CASSWRAATEAFF TGTGCCAGCAGCTGGAGGGCGGCCACTGAAGCTTTCTTT
many TRBJ1-5 TRBV5-1 . CASSLQSGNQPQHF TGCGCCAGCAGCTTACAAAGTGGCAATCAGCCCCAGCATTTT
. TRBJ2-2 TRBV11-2 TRBD2 CASSLTGLPNTGELFF TGTGCCAGCAGCTTGACGGGACTACCGAACACCGGGGAGCTGTTTTTT
many TRBJ2-5 TRBV10-3 . CAIGQGGETQYF TGTGCCATCGGTCAGGGTGGGGAGACCCAGTACTTC
. TRBJ1-5 TRBV11-2 . CASSLGRFGGNQPQHF TGTGCCAGCAGCTTAGGGAGGTTCGGCGGCAATCAGCCCCAGCATTTT
many TRBJ2-7 TRBV15 . CATSRTGRANYEQYF TGTGCCACCAGCAGGACGGGCAGGGCCAACTACGAGCAGTACTTC
few TRBJ2-6 TRBV5-5 . CASSLVGSGANVLTF TGTGCCAGCAGCTTGGTCGGCTCTGGGGCCAACGTCCTGACTTTC
few TRBJ1-3 TRBV29-1 . CSVLWTDSSGNTIYF TGCAGCGTACTCTGGACAGATTCCTCTGGAAACACCATATATTTT
few TRBJ2-5 TRBV24-1 . CATSDPPGTSQETQYF TGTGCCACCAGTGACCCCCCCGGGACATCACAAGAGACCCAGTACTTC
. TRBJ1-1 TRBV18 . CASSSLPVDRTSSEAFF TGTGCCAGCTCATCTCTGCCAGTGGACAGAACCTCCTCTGAAGCTTTCTTT
. TRBJ2-3 TRBV30 TRBD1 CAGTGKWADTQYF TGTGCCGGGACAGGGAAGTGGGCAGATACGCAGTATTTT
. TRBJ1-1 TRBV6-5 . CASSYSAGGVNTEAFF TGTGCCAGCAGTTACTCTGCTGGAGGGGTGAACACTGAAGCTTTCTTT
. TRBJ2-5 TRBV29-1 . CSVVFVEGQTQYF TGCAGCGTTGTCTTCGTTGAGGGTCAGACCCAGTACTTC
few TRBJ2-2 TRBV7-2 TRBD2 CASSRGLAVTGELFF TGTGCCAGCAGCAGGGGACTAGCGGTCACCGGGGAGCTGTTTTTT
. TRBJ2-2 TRBV3-1 . CASSQGHPIRAPNTGELFF TGTGCCAGCAGCCAAGGGCACCCGATCCGGGCCCCTAACACCGGGGAGCTGTTTTTT
. TRBJ2-7 TRBV19 TRBD1 CASSAGQGYEKYF TGTGCCAGTAGTGCTGGACAGGGCTACGAGAAGTACTTC
few TRBJ2-1 TRBV7-2 TRBD2 CASSLVREAGEQFF TGTGCCAGCAGCTTAGTCCGGGAGGCGGGTGAGCAGTTCTTC
few TRBJ2-3 TRBV20-1 TRBD1 CSALTGADTQYF TGCAGTGCCCTTACAGGGGCAGATACGCAGTATTTT
. TRBJ1-1 TRBV10-3 . CAISESHLNTEAFF TGTGCCATCAGTGAGTCACATTTGAACACTGAAGCTTTCTTT
. TRBJ2-5 TRBV3-1 TRBD2 CAFCLILLAGGYQETQYF TGTGCCTTCTGTTTAATTCTACTAGCGGGGGGGTACCAAGAGACCCAGTACTTC
few TRBJ1-1 TRBV27 TRBD1 CASSLSQGAGTEAFF TGTGCCAGCAGTTTATCCCAGGGGGCGGGGACTGAAGCTTTCTTT
few TRBJ2-3 TRBV6-1 TRBD1 CASSEQGAGRADTQYF TGTGCCAGCAGTGAACAGGGGGCAGGCAGGGCAGATACGCAGTATTTT
. TRBJ1-1 TRBV5-1 . CASSLDGGPTEAFF TGCGCCAGCAGCTTGGATGGGGGGCCAACTGAAGCTTTCTTT
few TRBJ2-1 TRBV15 . CATRWREGQFF TGTGCCACCCGCTGGCGGGAAGGGCAGTTCTTC
few TRBJ2-4 TRBV7-2 . CASSLSALIAKNIQYF TGTGCCAGCAGCTTGAGTGCTTTAATCGCCAAAAACATTCAGTACTTC
. TRBJ2-7 TRBV7-2 . CASSLSNINYEQYF TGTGCCAGCAGCTTATCGAACATTAACTACGAGCAGTACTTC
few TRBJ1-3 TRBV3-1 . CASSQDSYPGNTIYF TGTGCCAGCAGCCAAGATTCCTACCCTGGAAACACCATATATTTT
. TRBJ2-7 TRBV5-1 . CASSARDVYEQYF TGCGCCAGCAGCGCCCGGGACGTCTACGAGCAGTACTTC
few TRBJ2-4 TRBV15 . CATSRESGVAKNIQYF TGTGCCACCAGCAGAGAAAGCGGAGTAGCCAAAAACATTCAGTACTTC
. TRBJ1-5 TRBV20-1 . CSATGGRNNQPQHF TGCAGTGCCACCGGGGGGCGAAACAATCAGCCCCAGCATTTT
. TRBJ2-1 TRBV20-1 TRBD2 CSARDRLAVYNEQFF TGCAGTGCTAGAGATCGACTAGCGGTTTACAATGAGCAGTTCTTC
few TRBJ2-2 TRBV9 TRBD2 CASSAPGLATGELFF TGTGCCAGCAGCGCCCCGGGACTAGCGACCGGGGAGCTGTTTTTT
few TRBJ2-7 TRBV11-2 TRBD2 CASTRIDTSGGESYEQYF TGTGCCAGCACCCGAATCGATACTAGCGGGGGCGAGTCCTACGAGCAGTACTTC
. TRBJ2-1 TRBV5-1 TRBD2 CASSSRGGNEQFF TGCGCCAGCAGCTCTCGCGGGGGCAATGAGCAGTTCTTC
. TRBJ2-1 TRBV11-1 TRBD1 CASSLEQGVIPNKFF TGTGCCAGCAGCTTAGAGCAGGGGGTGATCCCCAACAAGTTCTTC
few TRBJ2-5 TRBV5-1 . CASREPFRGRRETQYF TGCGCCAGCAGGGAACCCTTTCGGGGACGGCGCGAGACCCAGTACTTC
. TRBJ2-1 TRBV10-2 . CASTQFVNEQFF TGCGCCAGCACTCAGTTTGTCAATGAGCAGTTCTTC
many TRBJ2-7 TRBV18 . CASSPSLSSARPEQYF TGTGCCAGCTCACCCTCCCTAAGTAGCGCCAGGCCCGAGCAGTACTTC
few TRBJ2-2 TRBV6-1 . CASRTVGELFF TGTGCCAGCAGGACAGTCGGGGAGCTGTTTTTT
few TRBJ2-3 TRBV19 TRBD1 CASSTGTGLVDTQYF TGTGCCAGTAGTACAGGGACAGGGTTGGTAGATACGCAGTATTTT
. TRBJ1-1 TRBV12-3/TRBV12-4 TRBD1 CASSLGTGRNTEAFF TGTGCCAGCAGCCTCGGGACAGGGAGGAACACTGAAGCTTTCTTT
. TRBJ1-5 TRBV20-1 . CSAYDSYLNQPQHF TGCAGTGCATACGACAGCTACCTCAATCAGCCCCAGCATTTT
. TRBJ1-2 TRBV7-2 . CASTVGGGYGYTF TGTGCCAGCACCGTGGGTGGGGGCTATGGCTACACCTTC
. TRBJ2-3 TRBV12-3/TRBV12-4 . CASTTDTDTQYF TGTGCCAGCACCACAGACACAGATACGCAGTATTTT
few TRBJ2-7 TRBV27 . CASSPQGRGSYEQYF TGTGCCAGCAGTCCACAGGGTAGGGGATCCTACGAGCAGTACTTC
few TRBJ2-7 TRBV20-1 . CSASSGLYNYEQYF TGCAGTGCTAGTTCGGGACTCTATAACTACGAGCAGTACTTC
few TRBJ1-5 TRBV7-8 TRBD1 CASSSYRDRDMPQHF TGTGCCAGCAGCTCTTACCGGGACAGGGACATGCCCCAGCATTTT
. TRBJ2-2 TRBV7-6 TRBD2 CASSLEGGGASNTGELFF TGTGCCAGCAGCTTAGAGGGCGGGGGGGCCTCGAACACCGGGGAGCTGTTTTTT
many TRBJ1-4 TRBV6-5 TRBD1 CASSYSTLLLGQGEKLFF TGTGCCAGCAGTTACTCGACCTTGTTGTTGGGACAGGGGGAAAAACTGTTTTTT
few TRBJ2-4 TRBV4-3 TRBD1 CASSQGGGLNIQYF TGCGCCAGCAGCCAAGGAGGGGGCCTGAACATTCAGTACTTC
few TRBJ2-1 TRBV9 . CASSVMPGSYEQFF TGTGCCAGCAGCGTAATGCCAGGTTCCTATGAGCAGTTCTTC
. TRBJ2-2 TRBV10-1 . CASSELAGELFF TGCGCCAGCAGTGAGTTGGCCGGGGAGCTGTTTTTT
. TRBJ1-2 TRBV7-9 TRBD1 CASSFGGTGPFYGYTF TGTGCCAGCAGCTTTGGGGGGACAGGTCCGTTCTATGGCTACACCTTC